Below are 25 T cell receptor beta chains sequenced from a single sample in a study of CD8+CD57+ T cells in acquired aplastic anemia. TCR beta VDJ and CDR3 profiles were obtained from a genomic DNA template. TCRdb reprocessed the reads with MiXCR, giving one entry per CDR3 protein. The sample holds 170,000 or so distinct CDR3 sequences, 50% to 65% seen once. Those patients picked for sequencing had displayed CD8+CD57+ cell expansion on flow cytometry. Material: sorted CD4+, CD8+, or CD8+CD57+ T cells (not recorded which) from PBMCs. The source of these receptors is a human donor with aplastic anemia.

The table lists this clonotype with many counts. The gene calls are TRBV7-8 and TRBJ2-5, with TRBD2 matching 7 bases. V trimming: 6 bases; J trimming: 7 bases; junction bases outside the gene matches: 8. CDR3 length equals 13 residues. The germline V gene encodes CDR1 SGHVS and CDR2 FQNEAQ. The CDR3 coding sequence is TGTGCCAGCAGTCGGGAGGTAGCATGGACCCAGTACTTC. This translates into CASSREVAWTQYF.

This clonotype was found a few times. A much larger clone lies one base from this, so it may be a read error. The chain links TRBV6-6 to TRBJ2-1; D gene unclear. V gave up 0 bases and J gave up 6 bases, with 9 bases separating them. Germline V gene lookup returns CDR1 MNHNY and CDR2 SVGAGI (reference sequence). The CDR3 has 14 residues. CDR3 in amino acids: CASSYSQGCNEQFF. Here the CDR3 DNA reads TGTGCCAGCAGTTACTCGCAAGGCTGCAATGAGCAGTTCTTC.

This clonotype was seen a handful of times. This chain links TRBV7-3 with TRBJ1-6; D gene ambiguous. The CDR3 is made up of 13 amino acids. The germline V gene has CDR1 SGHTA and CDR2 FQGTGA. Between the trimmed V and J ends, which lost 4 bases and 10 bases, there was a span of 11 bases. CDR3 coding DNA: TGTGCCAGCAGCTCGAGTTGGAAATCACCCCTCCACTTT. It is translated as CASSSSWKSPLHF. Full variable domain (remainder filled in from reference TRBV7-3 and TRBJ1-6): GAGVSQTPSNKVTEKGKYVELRCDPISGHTALYWYRQSLGQGPEFLIYFQGTGAADDSGLPNDRFFAVRPEGSVSTLKIQRTERGDSAVYLCASSSSWKSPLHFGNGTRLTVT.

The chain uses TRBV7-8 and TRBJ2-1, with D unclear. This CDR3 region has 15 residues. Germline V gene data show CDR1 as SGHVS and CDR2 as FQNEAQ. Trimming cost V 1 base and J 4 bases, with 11 bases left between them. CDR3 coding DNA: TGTGCCAGCAGCTTAGGCTCGCGGCCGTACAATGAGCAGTTCTTC. Encoded protein: CASSLGSRPYNEQFF.

This clonotype was seen only once. The rearrangement links TRBV5-4 to TRBJ1-1; D not resolved. The CDR3 extends over 11 amino acids. The germline V gene has CDR1 SGHNT and CDR2 YYREEE (reference sequence). V gave up 5 bases and J gave up 7 bases, with 9 bases separating them. CDR3 sequence (DNA): TGTGCCAGCAGATTAGGGCGTGAAGCTTTCTTT. This translates into CASRLGREAFF.

On this clonotype: This clone may be a read error of a much larger clone one base away. This chain links TRBV28 with TRBJ2-7; perhaps D is TRBD1 or TRBD2 (5 bases each). The ends were cut back, 5 bases at V and 5 bases at J, with 19 bases in the middle. The V gene's germline CDR1 is MDHEN and CDR2 SYDVKM. CDR3 size: 15 residues. CDR3 bases: TGTGCCAGCAGTCCAGGGAGCGCCGTTCAGGACGAGCAGTACTTC. It encodes CASSPGSAVQDEQYF.

This chain links TRBV27 with TRBJ1-2; tentatively, D is TRBD1 (5 bases). The ends were cut back, 8 bases at V and 7 bases at J, with 20 bases in the middle. The CDR3 has 14 residues. The germline CDR1 and CDR2 sequences are MNHEY and SMNVEV (reference sequence). This CDR3 is CASGSGTAASGYTF. The CDR3, as DNA: TGTGCCAGCGGCTCCGGGACGGCCGCCTCTGGCTACACCTTC.

A note on this clonotype: The junction departs from germline at one end; a sequencing error may be responsible. The chain carries TRBV7-2 and TRBJ2-3; 15 bases match TRBD2. The germline CDR1 and CDR2 sequences are SGHTA and FQGNSA. The CDR3 spans 12 residues. The CDR3 DNA sequence: TGTGCCAGCAGCACGGGACTAGCGGGGGGTTCTTTT. It translates to CASSTGLAGGSF.

At least ten counts were recorded for this clonotype. The gene calls are TRBV19 and TRBJ2-7; 7 bases match TRBD2. V trimming: 5 bases; J trimming: 3 bases; junction bases outside the gene matches: 10. Germline lookup yields CDR1 LNHDA and CDR2 SQIVND (reference sequence). The CDR3 has 15 amino acids. In DNA form, the CDR3 reads TGTGCCAGTAGTGCACGGGGGGTTACTTACTACGAGCAGTACTTC. It specifies CASSARGVTYYEQYF.

This clonotype occurred a few times. The chain employs TRBV27 and TRBJ2-5, with D possibly TRBD2 on 6 matching bases. Per germline, CDR1 MNHEY and CDR2 SMNVEV (reference sequence). The CDR3 has 15 amino acids. The V end was cut by 0 bases, the J end by 2 bases, with 10 bases between. CDR3 nucleotide sequence: TGTGCCAGCAGTTTATCGAGGGCGGGGCAAGAGACCCAGTACTTC. Translated, it gives CASSLSRAGQETQYF.

The genes are TRBV5-1 and TRBJ1-1, with D possibly TRBD1 on 6 matching bases. Trimming left V 1 base short and J 1 base short, with 11 bases between. Germline CDR1 reads SGHRS; CDR2 reads YFSETQ. The CDR3 is 15 residues long. As DNA, the CDR3 is TGCGCCAGCAGCTTGCACAGGGTATCGAACACTGAAGCTTTCTTT. It codes for CASSLHRVSNTEAFF. The complete variable domain, with remaining parts taken from reference TRBV5-1 and TRBJ1-1, reads KAGVTQTPRYLIKTRGQQVTLSCSPISGHRSVSWYQQTPGQGLQFLFEYFSETQRNKGNFPGRFSGRQFSNSRSEMNVSTLELGDSALYLCASSLHRVSNTEAFFGQGTRLTVV.

This chain connects TRBV4-3 to TRBJ2-7; D is ambiguous. Deletions cut 0 bases from V and 3 bases from J, with 12 bases between. The CDR3 contains 15 residues. Germline V gene sequence: CDR1 LGHNA, CDR2 YSLEER. CDR3 in amino acids: CASSQDVGSFYEQYF. As DNA, the CDR3 is TGCGCCAGCAGCCAAGATGTCGGATCCTTCTACGAGCAGTACTTC.

The chain joins TRBV5-1 to TRBJ2-7, with D perhaps TRBD1 (5 bases). The CDR3 has 11 residues. Germline CDR1 reads SGHRS; CDR2 reads YFSETQ. V was cut by 4 bases and J by 7 bases, with 9 bases left in between. CDR3: CASSPGQEQYF. CDR3 in DNA: TGCGCCAGCAGCCCAGGACAAGAGCAGTACTTC.

The V gene is TRBV7-2, the J gene TRBJ2-5; D remains ambiguous. The CDR3 is made up of 13 amino acids. V was shortened by 0 bases and J by 4 bases, with 6 bases between the two germline ends. Germline-derived CDR1 and CDR2 are SGHTA and FQGNSA. CDR3 nucleotides: TGTGCCAGCAGCTTAGCGTATTCAGAGACCCAGTACTTC. Protein sequence: CASSLAYSETQYF.

V gene TRBV2 combines with J gene TRBJ2-3, with D possibly being TRBD1 (5 bases). The CDR3 sequence is 13 residues long. The V end was cut by 4 bases, the J end by 3 bases, with 8 bases between. CDR1 is SNHLY, CDR2 FYNNEI, per germline. The DNA of the CDR3 is TGTGCCAGCAGTGCCAGGGAAACAGATACGCAGTATTTT. Residues: CASSARETDTQYF.

This chain links TRBV2 with TRBJ2-7; 7 nucleotides line up with TRBD2. Germline V lookup: CDR1 SNHLY, CDR2 FYNNEI. This CDR3 has 12 amino acids. The V and J ends lost 10 bases and 4 bases, in that order; junction bases with no gene match: 7. Here the CDR3 reads CAKGGRMYEQYF. The CDR3 region has the DNA TGTGCCAAGGGCGGGAGAATGTACGAGCAGTACTTC.

This clonotype was detected many times. The chain joins TRBV28 to TRBJ1-2; no reliable D call. The V gene lost 8 bases and the J gene lost 4 bases, with 17 bases spanning the gap. The CDR3 contains 14 residues. Germline CDR1 reads MDHEN; CDR2 reads SYDVKM. CDR3 DNA: TGTGCCAGCCGATATCCCACCCTATCCTATGGCTACACCTTC. Translated: CASRYPTLSYGYTF.

The rearrangement uses TRBV29-1 and TRBJ2-1; TRBD2 matches at 8 bases. Germline CDR1 reads SQVTM; CDR2 reads ANQGSEA. The CDR3 runs 14 residues. With 3 bases clipped from V and 5 bases from J, the junction kept 6 bases outside the gene matches. DNA for the CDR3: TGCAGCGTTGATATGCGGGGGGTCCACAATGAGCAGTTCTTC. It translates to CSVDMRGVHNEQFF.

This chain links TRBV7-9 with TRBJ2-3, with D tentatively TRBD1 or TRBD2 (5 bases each). Trimming shortened V by 5 bases and J by 1 base, and 16 bases separated the two germline ends. Germline-derived CDR1 and CDR2 are SEHNR and FQNEAQ (reference sequence). This CDR3 region has 16 residues. As DNA, the CDR3 is TGTGCCAGCAGCGTCGTGAGGGGTAGGGGCACAGATACGCAGTATTTT. Protein product: CASSVVRGRGTDTQYF.

J is TRBJ2-2 and V is TRBV9; the D is unclear. V lost 5 bases and J lost 1, with 9 bases in between. CDR3 length: 14 amino acids. Germline V lookup: CDR1 SGDLS, CDR2 YYNGEE. The CDR3 is CASRPDGNTGELFF. In DNA form, the CDR3 reads TGTGCCAGCAGGCCGGACGGGAACACCGGGGAGCTGTTTTTT.

The chain joins TRBV12-5 to TRBJ1-2, with D perhaps matching TRBD1 (5 bases). Germline V lookup: CDR1 LGHNT, CDR2 FRNRAP. The CDR3 contains 15 residues. CDR3 loop: CASSLPRSGVYGYTF. The DNA for the CDR3 is TGTGCCAGCAGTTTACCTCGATCGGGGGTTTATGGCTACACCTTC.

The chain has TRBV9 and TRBJ2-3, with 7 bases aligning to TRBD1. V shed 4 bases, J shed 0 bases, and the junction held 5 bases outside the gene matches. CDR3 length: 15 amino acids. Looked up from germline, CDR1 is SGDLS and CDR2 is YYNGEE. The CDR3, as DNA: TGTGCCAGCAGCCTTGGGACAGTTAGCACAGATACGCAGTATTTT. Its translation: CASSLGTVSTDTQYF. Full variable domain (rest looked up from reference TRBV9 and TRBJ2-3): DSGVTQTPKHLITATGQRVTLRCSPRSGDLSVYWYQQSLDQGLQFLIQYYNGEERAKGNILERFSAQQFPDLHSELNLSSLELGDSALYFCASSLGTVSTDTQYFGPGTRLTVL.

This clonotype has a single count. The chain is built from TRBV10-1 and TRBJ2-7; possible D gene TRBD2, 5 bases. Germline V gene data show CDR1 as WNHNN and CDR2 as SYGVQD (reference sequence). Trimming removed 5 bases at V and 5 bases at J, with 13 bases between. This CDR3 contains 13 residues. In DNA form, the CDR3 reads TGCGCCAGCAGTCCGGGATATTGGAACGAGCAGTACTTC. The encoded protein is CASSPGYWNEQYF.

This chain uses TRBV19 with TRBJ2-2, with D perhaps matching TRBD2 (7 bases). Germline values: CDR1 LNHDA, CDR2 SQIVND (reference sequence). This CDR3 spans 15 amino acids. Trimming pared 4 bases from V and 4 bases from J, leaving 13 bases between. The CDR3 spells CASSRGGLVTGELFF. The CDR3 DNA reads as TGTGCCAGTAGTAGGGGGGGCCTTGTCACCGGGGAGCTGTTTTTT.

The chain has TRBV24-1 and TRBJ2-2; 7 nucleotides align to TRBD2. This CDR3 comprises 17 residues. The trim removed 0 bases at V and 2 bases at J, leaving 5 bases unmatched. Germline V gene data show CDR1 as KGHDR and CDR2 as SFDVKD. The DNA of the CDR3 is TGTGCCACCAGTGATTTGCAGCGGGGCCTAAACACCGGGGAGCTGTTTTTT. It encodes CATSDLQRGLNTGELFF.